The 11 T cell receptor beta chains below were found in one sample sequenced in a study of shared clonotypes between healthy human individuals. Assay: immunoSEQ multiplex PCR; the TCRdb copy retains only in-frame clones and omits some. The top ten hold 1.5% to 2% of the sample, which has roughly 760,000 clones, under 80% seen once. Sequenced: memory CD4+ T cells sorted from blood. Specified subset: CD45RA-negative fraction. The origin of the receptors is a woman between 25 and 40 years old in good health.

This chain joins TRBV6-1 and TRBJ2-1; D perhaps matches TRBD2 (7 bases). Trimming removed 1 base at V and 8 bases at J, with 18 bases between. Germline assignment: CDR1 MNHNS and CDR2 SASEGT. The CDR3 spans 16 residues. The CDR3 is CASSEGIGVGGDEQFF. The CDR3 coding sequence is TGTGCCAGCAGTGAAGGAATCGGGGTAGGGGGGGATGAGCAGTTCTTC.

In its sample, this clone was seen a few times. The J gene is TRBJ2-3, the V gene TRBV15; D tentatively reads TRBD1 or TRBD2 (6 bases each). V shed 0 bases and J shed 6 bases, with 13 bases lying between them. CDR3 length: 15 amino acids. Per the germline V gene, CDR1 is LNHNV and CDR2 is YYDKDF (reference sequence). The CDR3 protein is CATSRDSGGVDTQYF. The CDR3 nucleotides read TGTGCCACCAGCAGAGATTCCGGGGGCGTGGATACGCAGTATTTT.

As regards this clone: At one of its ends the junction is not consistent with the germline gene, which may arise from a read error. The V and J genes are TRBV9 and TRBJ1-1; 7 bases agree with TRBD1. Germline loops: CDR1 SGDLS, CDR2 YYNGEE. The CDR3 consists of 14 residues. As DNA, the CDR3 is TGTGCCAGCAGCGGGACAGGACTCGGGTATGAAACTTTCTTT. As protein: CASSGTGLGYETFF.

The chain links TRBV5-4 to TRBJ2-3, with D perhaps TRBD2 (6 bases). Germline V CDR1 and CDR2: SGHNT, YYREEE (reference sequence). The CDR3 consists of 15 residues. V lost 4 bases to trimming and J lost 3 bases, with 15 bases between them. The CDR3 region has the DNA TGTGCCAGCAGCACCGGCGGGAAGGGAACAGATACGCAGTATTTT. Its protein is CASSTGGKGTDTQYF. The full variable domain, with the rest looked up from reference TRBV5-4 and TRBJ2-3, is ETGVTQSPTHLIKTRGQQVTLRCSSQSGHNTVSWYQQALGQGPQFIFQYYREEENGRGNFPPRFSGLQFPNYSSELNVNALELDDSALYLCASSTGGKGTDTQYFGPGTRLTVL.

V and J are TRBV2 and TRBJ2-2; TRBD1 is a possible D gene (5 bases). From germline, CDR1 is SNHLY and CDR2 FYNNEI. The germline V and J ends were trimmed by 6 bases and 5 bases, with 13 bases remaining between them. The CDR3 loop spans 14 amino acids. The CDR3 loop is CASSLTELTGELFF. CDR3 nucleotide sequence: TGTGCCAGCAGCTTGACAGAGCTTACCGGGGAGCTGTTTTTT.

This CDR3 reads CASSQQPGAQAFF. CDR3 in DNA: TGTGCCAGCAGCCAACAACCCGGGGCGCAAGCTTTCTTT. The rearrangement joins TRBV7-3 to TRBJ1-1; tentative D call: TRBD1 (5 bases). CDR1 is SGHTA and CDR2 is FQGTGA in the germline V gene. CDR3 length: 13 residues. Trimming took 5 bases from V and 9 from J, leaving 16 bases between them.

This rearrangement joins TRBV19 to TRBJ2-1; TRBD2 matches 13 bases. V dropped 6 bases and J dropped 7; count of bases not matched to a gene: 3. The CDR3 sequence is 14 residues long. From germline, CDR1 is LNHDA and CDR2 SQIVND (reference sequence). CDR3 in DNA: TGTGCCAGTAGGGTGACTAGCGGGAGGAATGAGCAGTTCTTC. Translated: CASRVTSGRNEQFF.

The sample holds a few counts of this clone. This sequence joins TRBV19 and TRBJ2-3, with TRBD2 matching 9 bases. The trim removed 6 bases at V and 6 bases at J, leaving 4 bases unmatched. This CDR3 region has 13 residues. The germline CDR1 and CDR2 sequences are LNHDA and SQIVND (reference sequence). This chain's CDR3 is CASRAGGLDTQYF. In nucleotides, the CDR3 is TGTGCCAGTAGGGCGGGAGGGCTGGATACGCAGTATTTT.

This clone was seen only once. The rearrangement links TRBV5-1 to TRBJ2-3; 7 positions match TRBD2. The germline V gene encodes CDR1 SGHRS and CDR2 YFSETQ. V trimming: 2 bases; J trimming: 2 bases; junction bases outside the gene matches: 8. This CDR3 comprises 16 residues. The CDR3 here is CASSFSSGGPTDTQYF. CDR3 coding DNA: TGCGCCAGCAGCTTCTCTAGCGGAGGACCCACAGATACGCAGTATTTT. Complete variable domain (other parts from reference TRBV5-1 and TRBJ2-3): KAGVTQTPRYLIKTRGQQVTLSCSPISGHRSVSWYQQTPGQGLQFLFEYFSETQRNKGNFPGRFSGRQFSNSRSEMNVSTLELGDSALYLCASSFSSGGPTDTQYFGPGTRLTVL.

The chain uses TRBV2 and TRBJ2-1; possible D gene TRBD2, 5 bases. This CDR3 has 13 amino acids. V was cut by 3 bases and J by 13 bases, with 16 bases left in between. Germline V gene data show CDR1 as SNHLY and CDR2 as FYNNEI. CDR3: CASSDTLGGEQFF. The CDR3 DNA reads TGTGCCAGCAGTGACACTCTAGGAGGCGAACAGTTCTTC.

J is TRBJ2-7 and V is TRBV25-1; a weak D match, TRBD1 (6 bases). The CDR3 consists of 15 residues. Looked up from germline, CDR1 is MGHDK and CDR2 is SYGVNS. Trimming took off 5 bases at V and 3 bases at J, with 17 bases between the two ends. The CDR3 protein is CASSPPGADSYEQYF. CDR3 in DNA: TGTGCCAGCAGTCCCCCTGGGGCGGACAGCTACGAGCAGTACTTC.